Here is one TCR beta chain with its context. The record originates from a study of blood T cell repertoires in COVID-19. Across the whole study: Sample material is recorded as cDNA or gDNA derived from T cells, B-cell-depleted T cells, or PBMCs.

Authors' methods: Counts of nucleated cells, estimated from reference gene primer amplification, were obtained. TCRdb keeps only in-frame clones here, not all; method: immunoSEQ multiplex PCR. V, J and clone size reflect that table, while D and trimming were determined from the DNA. This repertoire shows more than 300,000 clones, about 83% found once; its top ten account for 0.95% to 1.5%. The CDR3 totals 15 residues. CDR1 and CDR2 (germline): MNHEY, SVGAGI. V was clipped by 0 bases and J by 4 bases; unmatched bases: 5. This chain links TRBV6-5 with TRBJ2-5, with TRBD2 matching 7 bases. The TCR originated in a woman between 45 and 65 years old with acute or convalescent COVID-19. The sample consisted of peripheral blood. CDR3 nucleotide sequence: TGTGCCAGCAGTTACTCGAGCGGGGATGGAGAGACCCAGTACTTC. Amino acids: CASSYSSGDGETQYF.